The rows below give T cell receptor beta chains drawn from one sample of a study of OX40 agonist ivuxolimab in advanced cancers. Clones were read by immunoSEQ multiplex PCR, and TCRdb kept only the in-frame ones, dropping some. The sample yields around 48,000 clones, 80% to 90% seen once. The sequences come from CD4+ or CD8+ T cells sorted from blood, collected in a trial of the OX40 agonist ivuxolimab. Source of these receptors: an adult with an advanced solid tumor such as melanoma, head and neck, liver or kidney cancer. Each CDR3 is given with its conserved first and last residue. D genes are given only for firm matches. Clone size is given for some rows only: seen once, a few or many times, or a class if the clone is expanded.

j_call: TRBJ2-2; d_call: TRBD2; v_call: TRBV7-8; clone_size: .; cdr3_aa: CASSTRRIVAGNTGELFF; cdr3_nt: TGTGCCAGCAGCACCCGACGCATAGTAGCGGGAAACACCGGGGAGCTGTTTTTT
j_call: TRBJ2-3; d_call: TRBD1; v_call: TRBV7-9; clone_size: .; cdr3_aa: CASSTSTGGQQYF; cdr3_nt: TGTGCCAGCAGCACCTCAACAGGGGGCCAGCAGTATTTT
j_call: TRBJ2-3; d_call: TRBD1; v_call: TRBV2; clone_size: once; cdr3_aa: CASNGQGAPDTQYF; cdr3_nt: TGTGCCAGCAACGGACAGGGGGCTCCCGATACGCAGTATTTT
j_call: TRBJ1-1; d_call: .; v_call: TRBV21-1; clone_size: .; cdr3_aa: CASSKYEQPNTEAFF; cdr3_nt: TGTGCCAGCAGCAAATACGAACAACCTAACACTGAAGCTTTCTTT
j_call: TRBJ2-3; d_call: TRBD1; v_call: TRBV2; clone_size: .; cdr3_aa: CASKSDRGGADTQYF; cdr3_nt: TGTGCCAGCAAATCGGACAGGGGAGGCGCAGATACGCAGTATTTT
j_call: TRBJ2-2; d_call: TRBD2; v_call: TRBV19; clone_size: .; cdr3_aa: CASSVPGLANTGELFF; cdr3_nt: TGTGCCAGTAGTGTCCCGGGACTAGCGAACACCGGGGAGCTGTTTTTT
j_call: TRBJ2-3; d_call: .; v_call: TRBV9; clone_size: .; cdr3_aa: CASSVTGGRDAVSQYF; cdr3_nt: TGTGCCAGCAGCGTTACCGGGGGCCGGGATGCGGTATCGCAGTATTTT
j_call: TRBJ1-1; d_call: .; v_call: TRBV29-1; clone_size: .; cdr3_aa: CSGGRNTEAFF; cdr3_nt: TGCAGCGGGGGACGAAACACTGAAGCTTTCTTT
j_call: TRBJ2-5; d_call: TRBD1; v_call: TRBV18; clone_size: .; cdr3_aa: CASSPVSGGQETQYF; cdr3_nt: TGTGCCAGCTCACCAGTATCAGGGGGACAAGAGACCCAGTACTTC
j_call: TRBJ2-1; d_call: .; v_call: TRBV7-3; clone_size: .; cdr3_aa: CASSLEAGFNNEQFF; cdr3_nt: TGTGCCAGCAGCTTAGAGGCGGGGTTTAACAATGAGCAGTTCTTC
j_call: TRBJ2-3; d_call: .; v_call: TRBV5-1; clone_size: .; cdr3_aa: CASKISGARDTQYF; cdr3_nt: TGCGCCAGTAAAATTAGCGGAGCCCGAGATACGCAGTATTTT
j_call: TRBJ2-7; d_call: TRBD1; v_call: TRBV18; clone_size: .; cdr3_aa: CASSSDRGEQYF; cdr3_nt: TGTGCCAGCTCATCAGACAGGGGCGAGCAGTACTTC
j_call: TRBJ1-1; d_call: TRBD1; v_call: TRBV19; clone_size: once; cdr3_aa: CASSPRNRDRNTEAFF; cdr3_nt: TGTGCCAGTAGTCCTCGAAACCGGGACAGGAACACTGAAGCTTTCTTT
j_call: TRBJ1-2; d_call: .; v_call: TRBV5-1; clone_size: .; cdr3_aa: CASTRGNDGYTF; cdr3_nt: TGCGCCAGTACCAGGGGAAACGATGGCTACACCTTC
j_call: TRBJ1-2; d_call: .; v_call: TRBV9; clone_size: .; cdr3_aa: CASSVGAQGDYGYTF; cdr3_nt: TGTGCCAGCAGCGTAGGAGCACAGGGTGACTATGGCTACACCTTC
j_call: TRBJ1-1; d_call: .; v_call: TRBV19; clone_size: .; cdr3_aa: CASSRGMNTEAFF; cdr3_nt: TGTGCCAGTAGTAGAGGCATGAACACTGAAGCTTTCTTT
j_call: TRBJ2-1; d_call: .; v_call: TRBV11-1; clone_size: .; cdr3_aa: CASSLAGYMEWEQFF; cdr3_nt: TGTGCCAGCAGCTTAGCGGGGTATATGGAGTGGGAGCAGTTCTTC
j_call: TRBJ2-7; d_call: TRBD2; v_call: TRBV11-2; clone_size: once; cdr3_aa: CASSLTSGSHEQYF; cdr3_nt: TGTGCCAGCAGCTTGACTAGCGGGAGCCACGAGCAGTACTTC
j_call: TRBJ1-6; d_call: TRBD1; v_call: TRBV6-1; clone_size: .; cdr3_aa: CASRDRDNSPLHF; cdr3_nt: TGTGCCAGCAGGGACAGGGATAATTCACCCCTCCACTTT
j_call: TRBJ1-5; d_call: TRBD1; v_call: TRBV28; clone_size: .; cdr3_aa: CASSNPGTGSNQPQHF; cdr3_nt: TGTGCCAGCAGTAACCCCGGGACAGGTAGCAATCAGCCCCAGCATTTT
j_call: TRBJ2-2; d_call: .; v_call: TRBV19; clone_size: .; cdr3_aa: CASSPPLRTGELFF; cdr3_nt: TGTGCCAGTAGTCCTCCACTTAGGACCGGGGAGCTGTTTTTT
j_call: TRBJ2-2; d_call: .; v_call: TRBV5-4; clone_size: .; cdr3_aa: CASSPPRGGNTGELFF; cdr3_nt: TGTGCCAGCAGCCCCCCGCGAGGAGGGAACACCGGGGAGCTGTTTTTT
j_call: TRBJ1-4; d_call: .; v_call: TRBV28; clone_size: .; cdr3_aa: CASSVYDEKLFF; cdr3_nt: TGTGCCAGCTCCGTGTACGATGAAAAACTGTTTTTT
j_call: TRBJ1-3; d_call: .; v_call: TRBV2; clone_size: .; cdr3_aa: CASSEGRTGNTIYF; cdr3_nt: TGTGCCAGCAGTGAGGGCAGGACTGGAAACACCATATATTTT
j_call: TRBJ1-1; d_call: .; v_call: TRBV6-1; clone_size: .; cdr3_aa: CASSDRWQAFF; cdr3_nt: TGTGCCAGCAGTGACAGGTGGCAAGCTTTCTTT
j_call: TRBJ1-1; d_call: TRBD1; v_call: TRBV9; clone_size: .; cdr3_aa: CASSPGQGTEAFF; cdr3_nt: TGTGCCAGCAGTCCGGGACAGGGTACTGAAGCTTTCTTT
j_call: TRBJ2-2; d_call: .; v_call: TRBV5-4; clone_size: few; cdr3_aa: CASSRGTVGAGELFF; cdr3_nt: TGTGCCAGCAGCCGGGGCACGGTTGGGGCCGGGGAGCTGTTTTTT
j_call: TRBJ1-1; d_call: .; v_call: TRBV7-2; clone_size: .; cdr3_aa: CASSPRPLRDTEAFF; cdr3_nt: TGTGCCAGCAGTCCACGACCTCTCCGGGACACTGAAGCTTTCTTT
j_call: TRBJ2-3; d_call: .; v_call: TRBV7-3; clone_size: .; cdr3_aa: CASSYDLNTQYF; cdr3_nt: TGTGCCAGCAGCTACGACTTGAATACGCAGTATTTT
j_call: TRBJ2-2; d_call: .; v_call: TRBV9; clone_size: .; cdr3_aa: CASGPNTGELFF; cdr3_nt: TGTGCCAGCGGCCCGAACACCGGGGAGCTGTTTTTT
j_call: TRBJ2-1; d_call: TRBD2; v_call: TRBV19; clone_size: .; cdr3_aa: CASSSQLVGLAGGSYNEQFF; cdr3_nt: TGTGCCAGTAGTTCCCAGTTGGTGGGGCTAGCGGGAGGGTCCTACAATGAGCAGTTCTTC
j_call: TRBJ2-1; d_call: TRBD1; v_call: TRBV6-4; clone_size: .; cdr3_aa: CASSRLDRGTYNEQFF; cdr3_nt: TGTGCCAGCAGCCGGTTGGACAGGGGAACTTACAATGAGCAGTTCTTC
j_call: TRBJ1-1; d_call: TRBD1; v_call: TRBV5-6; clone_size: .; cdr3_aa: CASSFRQGSTEAFF; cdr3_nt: TGTGCCAGCAGCTTCCGACAGGGCTCCACTGAAGCTTTCTTT
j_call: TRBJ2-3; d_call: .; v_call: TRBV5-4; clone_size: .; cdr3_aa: CASSLPQITDTQYF; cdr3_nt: TGTGCCAGCAGCTTGCCACAAATCACAGATACGCAGTATTTT
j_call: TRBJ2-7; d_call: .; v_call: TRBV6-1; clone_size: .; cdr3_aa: CASMAERGPYEQYF; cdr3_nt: TGTGCCAGCATGGCCGAGAGAGGACCCTACGAGCAGTACTTC
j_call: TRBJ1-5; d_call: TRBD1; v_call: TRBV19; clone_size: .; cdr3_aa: CASSAGQGGQPQHF; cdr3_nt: TGTGCCAGTAGTGCGGGACAGGGAGGTCAGCCCCAGCATTTT
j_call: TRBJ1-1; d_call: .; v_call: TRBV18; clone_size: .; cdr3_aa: CASSPAERVNTEAFF; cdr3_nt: TGTGCCAGCTCACCCGCCGAAAGGGTGAACACTGAAGCTTTCTTT
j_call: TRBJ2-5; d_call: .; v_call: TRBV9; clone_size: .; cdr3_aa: CASSVQPALQETQYF; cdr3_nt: TGTGCCAGCAGCGTACAACCCGCTCTCCAAGAGACCCAGTACTTC
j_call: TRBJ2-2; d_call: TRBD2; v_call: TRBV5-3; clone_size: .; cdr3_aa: CARSLGLAVRTGELFF; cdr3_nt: TGTGCCAGAAGCTTGGGACTAGCGGTGCGGACCGGGGAGCTGTTTTTT
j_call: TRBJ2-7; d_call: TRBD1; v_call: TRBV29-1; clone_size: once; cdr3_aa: CSVWTGAYEQYF; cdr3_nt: TGCAGCGTGTGGACAGGGGCCTACGAGCAGTACTTC
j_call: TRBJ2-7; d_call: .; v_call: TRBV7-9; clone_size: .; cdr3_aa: CASSLNGESYEQYF; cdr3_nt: TGTGCCAGCAGCTTAAATGGGGAGTCCTACGAGCAGTACTTC
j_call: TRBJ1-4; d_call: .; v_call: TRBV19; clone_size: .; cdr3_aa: CASSRRGEKLFF; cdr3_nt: TGTGCCAGTAGCCGGAGGGGGGAAAAACTGTTTTTT